Listed below are T cell receptor beta chains from one sample, sequenced in a study of T cell changes during pregnancy in multiple sclerosis. TCRdb keeps only in-frame clones here, not all; method: immunoSEQ multiplex PCR. The table has 40,000 to 50,000 clones, about nine tenths seen once. The sample in question was CD8+ T cells from peripheral blood mononuclear cells, obtained in the first trimester of pregnancy. The receptors were sampled from a female donor with multiple sclerosis, enrolled in a pregnancy study. Each CDR3 is given with its conserved first and last residue. The order of the fields is clone size, V gene, J gene, D gene, CDR3 protein, CDR3 DNA. The D gene is left open where the match is weak. Some rows mark clone size as missing; the rest say once, few, many or name a class of expanded clone.

>.|TRBV5-4|TRBJ2-7|TRBD1
CASSLGTGGPAEQYF
TGTGCCAGCAGCTTGGGGACAGGGGGACCCGCGGAGCAGTACTTC
>.|TRBV19|TRBJ2-1|TRBD2
CASSMSSGSYNEQFF
TGTGCCAGTAGTATGTCTAGCGGGTCCTACAATGAGCAGTTCTTC
>.|TRBV6-1|TRBJ2-7|TRBD1
CASSEEGQGSSKQYF
TGTGCCAGCAGTGAAGAAGGACAGGGCTCTTCGAAGCAGTACTTC
>.|TRBV12-5|TRBJ1-3|.
CASGFLLSGSGNTIYF
TGTGCTAGTGGTTTTTTGTTATCGGGCTCTGGAAACACCATATATTTT
>.|TRBV19|TRBJ1-1|.
CASSISMNTEAFF
TGTGCCAGTAGTATTTCCATGAACACTGAAGCTTTCTTT
>.|TRBV19|TRBJ1-4|.
CASTTGEKLFF
TGTGCCAGTACAACGGGTGAAAAACTGTTTTTT
>.|TRBV9|TRBJ2-5|.
CASSPSILSQETQYF
TGTGCCAGCAGCCCTTCGATCTTGTCCCAGGAGACCCAGTACTTC
>.|TRBV11-2|TRBJ2-4|.
CASSLVPPRLAKNIQYF
TGTGCCAGCAGCTTAGTTCCGCCACGACTAGCCAAAAACATTCAGTACTTC
>.|TRBV2|TRBJ2-1|TRBD2
CASSGPGLAGVSLNEQFF
TGTGCCAGCAGTGGACCGGGACTAGCGGGAGTATCCCTCAATGAGCAGTTCTTC
>.|TRBV2|TRBJ2-1|.
CASIKPPVRGEQFF
TGTGCCAGCATCAAGCCCCCGGTGAGAGGTGAGCAGTTCTTC
>few|TRBV4-2|TRBJ2-1|TRBD2
CASSQGSGSSDEQFF
TGTGCCAGCAGCCAAGGTAGCGGGAGTAGCGATGAGCAGTTCTTC
>.|TRBV7-6|TRBJ2-5|TRBD2
CASSLGGLAGEETQYF
TGTGCCAGCAGCTTAGGCGGACTAGCGGGGGAAGAGACCCAGTACTTC
>.|TRBV6-5|TRBJ2-5|TRBD2
CASSGSGPQETQYF
TGTGCCAGCAGTGGTAGCGGGCCCCAAGAGACCCAGTACTTC
>.|TRBV7-9|TRBJ2-1|.
CASSPVAGRFQEQFF
TGTGCCAGCAGCCCCGTTGCGGGGAGGTTTCAGGAGCAGTTCTTC
>.|TRBV10-3|TRBJ1-1|TRBD1
CASQHTGANTEAFF
TGTGCCTCGCAACACACAGGGGCCAACACTGAAGCTTTCTTT
>few|TRBV19|TRBJ1-1|.
CASGRTASGTEAFF
TGTGCCAGTGGGCGGACAGCTTCGGGCACTGAAGCTTTCTTT
>.|TRBV6-1|TRBJ1-5|TRBD1
CASSESEDRLYQPQHF
TGTGCCAGCAGTGAATCTGAGGACAGGTTATATCAGCCCCAGCATTTT
>.|TRBV14|TRBJ2-7|.
CASSQVHRPYEQYF
TGTGCCAGCAGCCAAGTGCACAGACCCTACGAGCAGTACTTC
>once|TRBV11-1|TRBJ2-1|TRBD1
CASSLQGQHNEQFF
TGTGCCAGCAGCTTACAGGGACAGCACAATGAGCAGTTCTTC
>.|TRBV9|TRBJ1-2|.
CASSAPAAGGYTF
TGTGCCAGCAGCGCTCCAGCGGCTGGGGGCTACACCTTC
>.|TRBV7-9|TRBJ2-7|TRBD1
CASSSSGTGGDEQYF
TGTGCCAGCAGCTCCTCGGGGACAGGGGGTGACGAGCAGTACTTC
>.|TRBV7-9|TRBJ1-2|TRBD1
CASSGGYRDRETIPYGYTF
TGTGCCAGCAGCGGAGGATACCGGGACAGGGAGACAATTCCCTATGGCTACACCTTC
>.|TRBV7-6|TRBJ1-1|TRBD1
CASSHDRGTEAFF
TGTGCCAGCAGTCATGACAGGGGCACTGAAGCTTTCTTT
>.|TRBV15|TRBJ2-1|TRBD2
CATSSSPGGGLNAYNEQFF
TGTGCCACCAGCAGCAGCCCGGGGGGGGGACTAAACGCCTACAATGAGCAGTTCTTC
>.|TRBV19|TRBJ1-1|.
CASSTAGTLVSTEAFF
TGTGCCAGTAGTACAGCCGGGACTCTGGTGAGCACTGAAGCTTTCTTT
>.|TRBV19|TRBJ2-1|TRBD1
CASSGTGWYNEQFF
TGTGCCAGCTCTGGGACAGGGTGGTACAATGAGCAGTTCTTC
>.|TRBV2|TRBJ2-2|TRBD1
CASSERDRESTNTGELFF
TGTGCCAGCAGTGAACGGGACAGGGAATCTACGAACACCGGGGAGCTGTTTTTT
>.|TRBV4-1|TRBJ2-7|.
CASSQVSGDEQYF
TGCGCCAGCAGCCAAGTTTCGGGGGACGAGCAGTACTTC
>.|TRBV4-3|TRBJ1-1|.
CASSQSPGGAEAFF
TGCGCCAGCAGCCAAAGTCCGGGCGGGGCTGAAGCTTTCTTT
>.|TRBV14|TRBJ1-2|.
CASSQESRRRLDGYTF
TGTGCCAGCAGCCAAGAGTCCCGGCGGCGCCTGGATGGCTACACCTTC
>.|TRBV5-6|TRBJ1-1|TRBD1
CASSKGTGVNTEAFF
TGTGCCAGCAGCAAGGGGACAGGGGTGAACACTGAAGCTTTCTTT
>.|TRBV2|TRBJ1-1|TRBD1
CARQKRQGGTEAFF
TGTGCCAGGCAGAAAAGACAGGGAGGTACTGAAGCTTTCTTT
>.|TRBV19|TRBJ2-3|TRBD2
CASSLRLAVPDTQYF
TGTGCCAGTAGTTTGCGACTAGCGGTTCCAGATACGCAGTATTTT
>.|TRBV27|TRBJ1-3|.
CASSSSGASGNTIYF
TGTGCCAGCAGTTCATCAGGGGCCTCTGGAAACACCATATATTTT
>few|TRBV10-3|TRBJ2-7|.
CAISHRLPPDSAPPYEQYF
TGTGCCATCAGCCACCGACTACCGCCTGACTCAGCCCCGCCCTACGAGCAGTACTTC
>.|TRBV11-3|TRBJ2-3|.
CASSLTVDHTQYF
TGTGCCAGCAGCTTAACGGTCGATCATACGCAGTATTTT
>.|TRBV5-4|TRBJ1-1|.
CASSSGQNTEAFF
TGTGCCAGCAGCTCCGGACAGAATACTGAAGCTTTCTTT
>.|TRBV27|TRBJ2-5|.
CASSSRVVGETQYF
TGTGCCAGCAGTTCCAGGGTGGTCGGAGAGACCCAGTACTTC
>.|TRBV5-8|TRBJ1-5|.
CASSLARDSNQPQHF
TGTGCCAGCAGCTTGGCCAGGGATAGCAATCAGCCCCAGCATTTT
>.|TRBV9|TRBJ1-2|TRBD1
CASSVWTGVGNGYTF
TGTGCCAGCAGCGTCTGGACAGGGGTGGGGAATGGCTACACCTTC
>.|TRBV6-5|TRBJ2-7|.
CASSYSRVGGVEQYF
TGTGCCAGCAGTTACTCGAGGGTCGGGGGAGTGGAGCAGTACTTC
>.|TRBV5-1|TRBJ2-7|TRBD1
CASKIGQGGEQYF
TGCGCCAGCAAAATCGGACAGGGTGGCGAGCAGTACTTC